What follows describes a single T cell receptor beta chain. Its antigen is not identified. RNA transcripts gave rise to amplified TCR beta CDR3 regions. The primer set for the first-round RT-PCR of the TCR CDR3 was HTBI. MiXCR was run by TCRdb on the multiplex PCR reads, yielding one entry per CDR3 protein. The sample yields hundreds of thousands of distinct CDR3 sequences, 45% seen once. The data derive from a study of T cells in Graves' hyperthyroidism and ophthalmopathy. Study conclusions and caveats: Among clonotypes expanded in thyroid above 0.001, most were also found in blood. In simple terms, a model built on 13 V-J features told ophthalmopathy apart from stable hyperthyroidism. The model foresaw ophthalmopathy a median approximately 6.1 months prior to onset.

The CDR3 spans 15 residues. Germline CDR1 reads SNHLY; CDR2 reads FYNNEI. The trim removed 4 bases at V and 3 bases at J, leaving 8 bases unmatched. The chain joins TRBV2 to TRBJ1-2, with 7 bases identical to TRBD1. The receptor was isolated from an adult man with Graves' disease, either hyperthyroidism or ophthalmopathy (not recorded which). The specimen was peripheral blood or thyroid tissue (not recorded which). The CDR3 loop is CASSVETGDYYGYTF. CDR3 DNA: TGTGCCAGCAGTGTTGAAACAGGGGATTACTATGGCTACACCTTC.